These 10 T cell receptor beta chains were all obtained from the same sample, sequenced in a study of CD8+ T cells in alopecia areata. The sequencing template was cDNA reverse transcribed from extracted RNA. Profiled with immunoSEQ multiplex PCR; TCRdb holds only in-frame clones, not every one. The data show almost 35,000 clones, with around 59% seen just once and about two fifths held by the top ten. The sequenced sample consisted of NKG2D-high CD8+ T cells sorted from blood. The receptors come from a human donor with alopecia areata.

The CDR3 sequence: CASSFDDRVNEKLFF. The CDR3 nucleotides are TGCGCCAGCAGCTTTGACGACAGGGTTAATGAAAAACTGTTTTTT. The gene calls are TRBV5-1 and TRBJ1-4, with 7 bases that match TRBD1. The CDR3 totals 15 residues. V gave up 2 bases and J gave up 4 bases; unmatched junction bases: 5. Germline V gene sequence: CDR1 SGHRS, CDR2 YFSETQ.

V is TRBV10-2 and J is TRBJ2-5; D is uncertain. With the DNA end fitting TRBJ2-7 better, the J assignment may be wrong. The germline V gene has CDR1 WSHSY and CDR2 SAAADI. The CDR3 totals 15 residues. The CDR3 DNA is TGCGCCAGCAGTGAGCCGACCCTCCGCAGGATCGAGCAGTACTTC. Protein product: CASSEPTLRRIEQYF.

This clone was counted only a few times. The chain joins TRBV19 to TRBJ2-1; the D gene could be TRBD1 or TRBD2 (5 bases each). Germline-derived CDR1 and CDR2 are LNHDA and SQIVND (reference sequence). V lost 5 bases to trimming and J lost 11 bases, with 10 bases between them. This CDR3 comprises 11 residues. The CDR3: CASSWGYKQFF. CDR3 coding DNA: TGTGCCAGTAGTTGGGGGTACAAGCAGTTCTTC.

This clone appeared once. The gene calls are TRBV4-3 and TRBJ1-2; a weak D match, TRBD1 (6 bases). The V and J ends lost 4 bases and 2 bases respectively, with 8 bases between them. CDR3 size: 13 residues. Germline CDR1 is LGHNA and CDR2 is YSLEER. The CDR3 DNA reads as TGCGCCAGCAGCCCCGACAGGAACTATGGCTACACCTTC. Residues: CASSPDRNYGYTF.

The chain recombines TRBV4-3 with TRBJ2-1, with D hard to call. Deletions cut 0 bases from V and 9 bases from J, with 15 bases between. Looked up from germline, CDR1 is LGHNA and CDR2 is YSLEER. The CDR3 consists of 15 residues. CDR3 in amino acids: CASSQDTSIGSEQFF. The CDR3 DNA follows: TGCGCCAGCAGCCAAGATACCTCGATCGGTAGTGAGCAGTTCTTC.

The chain links TRBV5-1 to TRBJ2-5; 9 positions agree with TRBD2. With V trimmed by 4 bases and J by 5 bases, 15 bases remained unmatched. Germline V gene lookup returns CDR1 SGHRS and CDR2 YFSETQ. The CDR3 contains 17 residues. This chain's CDR3 is CASSPSGGSGSGETQYF. CDR3 in DNA: TGCGCCAGCAGCCCCTCCGGGGGTAGCGGGAGCGGGGAGACCCAGTACTTC.

The gene calls are TRBV7-3 and TRBJ2-7; D perhaps matches TRBD1 (6 bases). This CDR3 is 14 amino acids long. V dropped 5 bases and J dropped 3 bases, with 14 bases sitting between them. Germline V CDR1 and CDR2: SGHTA, FQGTGA. The CDR3: CASSASRGLYEQYF. CDR3 sequence (DNA): TGTGCCAGCAGCGCTAGCAGGGGCCTCTACGAGCAGTACTTC.

This rearrangement joins TRBV27 to TRBJ2-1; maybe TRBD1 (6 bases). The germline CDR1 and CDR2 sequences are MNHEY and SMNVEV (reference sequence). The CDR3 has 11 amino acids. Trimming took off 5 bases at V and 10 bases at J, with 9 bases between the two ends. CDR3 nucleotides: TGTGCCAGCAGTCAGGACAGAGAGCAGTTCTTC. It encodes CASSQDREQFF.

This chain connects TRBV5-6 to TRBJ2-1; D is uncertain. This CDR3 spans 16 amino acids. Per the germline V gene, CDR1 is SGHDT and CDR2 is YYEEEE. Trimming cost V 0 bases and J 6 bases, with 16 bases left between them. This CDR3 reads CASSLGAKLPVNEQFF. In DNA, the CDR3 is TGTGCCAGCAGCTTGGGAGCGAAACTCCCCGTCAATGAGCAGTTCTTC.

The chain joins TRBV7-9 to TRBJ2-1; D gene uncertain. The CDR3 is made up of 13 amino acids. Trimming stripped 4 bases from V and 8 bases from J, with 12 bases between. Germline V gene lookup returns CDR1 SEHNR and CDR2 FQNEAQ (reference sequence). The DNA of the CDR3 is TGTGCCAGCAGCTACGTCCGAGTGGATGAGCAGTTCTTC. It encodes CASSYVRVDEQFF.